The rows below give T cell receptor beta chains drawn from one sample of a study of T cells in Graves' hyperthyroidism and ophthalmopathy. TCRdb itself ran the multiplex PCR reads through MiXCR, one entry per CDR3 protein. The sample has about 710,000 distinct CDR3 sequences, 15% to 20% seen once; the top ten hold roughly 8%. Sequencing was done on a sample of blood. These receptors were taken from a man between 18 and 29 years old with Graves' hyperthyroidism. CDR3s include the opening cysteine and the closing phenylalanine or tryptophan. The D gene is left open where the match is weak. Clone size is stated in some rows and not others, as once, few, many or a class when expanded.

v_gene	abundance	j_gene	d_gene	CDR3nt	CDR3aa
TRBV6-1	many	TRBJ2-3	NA	TGTGCCAGCATCGGGCGTACAGATACGCAGTATTTT	CASIGRTDTQYF
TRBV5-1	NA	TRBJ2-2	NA	TGCGCCAGCAGCTCGGACCTTACCGGGGAGCTGTTTTTT	CASSSDLTGELFF
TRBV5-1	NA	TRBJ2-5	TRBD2	TGCGCCAGCAGCCCCTCGACTAGCGGGACTTTCCCTCCGACCCAGTACTTC	CASSPSTSGTFPPTQYF
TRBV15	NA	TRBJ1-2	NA	TGTGCCACCAGCAGTTTCGGCGGGGACTATGGCTACACCTTC	CATSSFGGDYGYTF
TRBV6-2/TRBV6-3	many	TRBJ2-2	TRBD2	TGTGCCAGCAGTTCGGGACTAGCGGTGGCCGCCGGGGAGCTGTTTTTT	CASSSGLAVAAGELFF
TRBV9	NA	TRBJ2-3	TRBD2	TGTGGCAGCAGCGAGGAGGGACTAGCGGGATCCCCAGATACGCAGTATTTT	CGSSEEGLAGSPDTQYF
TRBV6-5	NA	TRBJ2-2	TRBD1	TGTGCCAGCAGTTACCCCCCCGGCAGGGGGCTCACCGGGGAGCTGTTTTTT	CASSYPPGRGLTGELFF
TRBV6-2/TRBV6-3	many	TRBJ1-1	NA	TGTGCCAGCACCTATTACACTGAAGCTTTCTTT	CASTYYTEAFF
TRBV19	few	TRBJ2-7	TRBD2	TGTGCCAGTAGCCCGGGGGCTAGCGGGCGTTACGAGCAGTACTTC	CASSPGASGRYEQYF
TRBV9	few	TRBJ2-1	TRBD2	TGTGCCAGCAGCGCCTACGGACTAGCGGGAGGCGGTGAGCAGTTCTTC	CASSAYGLAGGGEQFF
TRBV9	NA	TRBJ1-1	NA	TGTGCCAGCGGTCTTCGTCTAGGCACTGAAGCTTTCTTT	CASGLRLGTEAFF
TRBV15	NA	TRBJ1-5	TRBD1	TGTGCCACCAGCAGAGACCACCTCAATTGGGACAGCCATCAGCCCCAGCATTTT	CATSRDHLNWDSHQPQHF
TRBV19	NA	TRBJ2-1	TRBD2	TGTGCCAGTAGTACCCGACTAGCGGGAGCCCCCCACAATGAGCAGTTCTTC	CASSTRLAGAPHNEQFF
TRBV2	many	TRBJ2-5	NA	TGTGCCAGCATTTTTATGGAGACCCAGTACTTC	CASIFMETQYF
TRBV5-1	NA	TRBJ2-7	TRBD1	TGCGCCAGCAGCTTTCCAGACAGGGGGGCCTACGAGCAGTACTTC	CASSFPDRGAYEQYF
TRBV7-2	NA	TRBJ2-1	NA	TGTGCCAGCAGCTCCATGACGCTGCTCAATGAGCAGTTCTTC	CASSSMTLLNEQFF
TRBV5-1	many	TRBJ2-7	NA	TGCGCCAGCAGCAGCAGGGTAGGTTACGAGCAGTACTTC	CASSSRVGYEQYF
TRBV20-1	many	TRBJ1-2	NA	TGCAGTGCTAGCGACACCACGTCTAACTATGGCTACACCTTC	CSASDTTSNYGYTF
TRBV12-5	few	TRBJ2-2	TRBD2	TGTGCTAGTGGTTTGGTGGCTAGCGGTTCCTTTAGCACCGGGGAGCTGTTTTTT	CASGLVASGSFSTGELFF
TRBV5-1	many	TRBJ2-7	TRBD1	TGCGCCAGCAGCCCGGGTCCGGGACAGGCCTACGAGCAGTACTTC	CASSPGPGQAYEQYF
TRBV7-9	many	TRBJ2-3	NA	TGTGCCAGCGACTGGGGTAGCACAGATACGCAGTATTTT	CASDWGSTDTQYF
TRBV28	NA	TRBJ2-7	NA	TGTGCCAGCGGCCTCCCCCGGCGGTTCGCCGAGCAGTACTTC	CASGLPRRFAEQYF
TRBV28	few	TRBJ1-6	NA	TGTGCCAGCAGTCCCTTTTGGCCTTCGGCAGGAGGGAAATCACCCCTCCACTTT	CASSPFWPSAGGKSPLHF
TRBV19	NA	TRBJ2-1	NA	TGTGCCAGTGTTAAAGAGGGGAGTCGAGCAGGTGAGCAGTTCTTC	CASVKEGSRAGEQFF
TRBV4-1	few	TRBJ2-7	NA	TGCGCCAGCAGCCAAGATCCCAGGGGAGAGTACGAGCAGTACTTC	CASSQDPRGEYEQYF
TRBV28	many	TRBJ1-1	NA	TGTGCCAGCAGTTCAGGGAACACTGAAGCTTTCTTT	CASSSGNTEAFF
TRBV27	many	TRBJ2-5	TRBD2	TGTGCCAGCAGTTCCGTACCACACTCTACTAGCGTACAAGAGACCCAGTACTTC	CASSSVPHSTSVQETQYF